The 13 T cell receptor beta chains reported below all come from one sample, sequenced in a study of T cell responses to AZD1222 COVID-19 vaccine. Using immunoSEQ multiplex PCR, the repertoire was profiled, and TCRdb retains in-frame clones only, with some absent. The sample carries fewer than 150,000 clones, roughly nine tenths recorded once. Sequenced material: peripheral blood, taken 28 days after the second AZD1222 dose. These receptors were obtained from an adult who received the AZD1222 COVID-19 vaccine.

The genes are TRBV10-3 and TRBJ2-7, with 11 bases identical to TRBD2. The CDR3 runs to 22 residues. The V gene end was trimmed by 2 bases and the J gene end by 0 bases; junction bases not matched to a gene: 21. Germline values: CDR1 ENHRY, CDR2 SYGVKD. CDR3 DNA: TGTGCCATCAGTGAGCCGATACCGACAGGGAGCCTAGCGGGGGGATACTCCTACGAGCAGTACTTC. It is translated as CAISEPIPTGSLAGGYSYEQYF.

V usage is TRBV19 and J usage is TRBJ1-4, with a tentative D call TRBD1 (5 bases). The germline CDR1 and CDR2 sequences are LNHDA and SQIVND (reference sequence). The V end lost 8 bases, the J end lost 7 bases, and 26 bases lay between the germline ends. The CDR3 is 17 amino acids. CDR3 bases: TGTGCCAGTGGACCTAATCAAGGGGTCGCTTCCGGTGAAAAACTGTTTTTT. Translation: CASGPNQGVASGEKLFF.

The chain carries TRBV5-1 and TRBJ2-3; 9 positions match TRBD2. The germline V gene encodes CDR1 SGHRS and CDR2 YFSETQ. The CDR3 has 15 residues. The ends lost 4 bases at V and 0 bases at J; junction bases unmatched: 3. The CDR3 DNA is TGCGCCAGCAGCCCCGGGACTAGCAGCACAGATACGCAGTATTTT. Amino acids: CASSPGTSSTDTQYF.

This clone was seen a few times. The chain employs TRBV7-9 and TRBJ1-1, with D perhaps matching TRBD1 (5 bases). Trimming left V 3 bases short and J 0 bases short, with 11 bases between. Germline V gene data show CDR1 as SEHNR and CDR2 as FQNEAQ (reference sequence). The length of the CDR3 is 15 residues. The CDR3 region is CASSLGGALNTEAFF. As DNA, the CDR3 is TGTGCCAGCAGCTTGGGAGGGGCTTTGAACACTGAAGCTTTCTTT.

This chain connects TRBV4-2 to TRBJ2-2; 9 nucleotides agree with TRBD1. Losses at the gene ends were 4 bases for V and 3 bases for J; bases not matched to a gene: 3. The CDR3 contains 15 residues. CDR1 and CDR2 from the germline V gene are LGHNA and YNFKEQ. The CDR3 DNA is TGTGCCAGCAGCCCCCGGGACAGGGACACCGGGGAGCTGTTTTTT. Residues: CASSPRDRDTGELFF.

This clone has only a few counts. The genes are TRBV3-1 (or the pseudogene TRBV3-2) and TRBJ2-1; the D is unclear. This CDR3 comprises 12 residues. Looked up from germline, CDR1 is LGHDT and CDR2 is YNNKEL (reference sequence). Trimming removed 0 bases at V and 11 bases at J, with 8 bases between. For the CDR3, the DNA is TGTGCCAGCAGCCAAGATGACTCTCAGCAGTTCTTC. Amino acid sequence: CASSQDDSQQFF.

The chain is built from TRBV7-2 and TRBJ1-2; D is perhaps TRBD1 (5 bases). The V and J ends lost 3 bases and 3 bases respectively, with 14 bases between them. Per the germline V gene, CDR1 is SGHTA and CDR2 is FQGNSA. The CDR3 is 15 residues long. Written as DNA, the CDR3 is TGTGCCAGCAGCTTCCTGGGGGTCGGTGACTATGGCTACACCTTC. It codes for CASSFLGVGDYGYTF.

This clone was detected only once. The chain carries TRBV12-3 or TRBV12-4 and TRBJ2-3; weak D call: TRBD2 (6 bases). Trimming took 8 bases from V and 3 from J, leaving 12 bases between them. The CDR3 sequence is 13 residues long. CDR3 residues: CASEGDSTDTQYF. The CDR3 nucleotides are TGTGCCAGCGAAGGGGACTCAACAGATACGCAGTATTTT.

This clone appeared a single time. In DNA, the CDR3 is TGTGCCAGCAGACCGCAGGGGAACACTGAAGCTTTCTTT. Amino acids: CASRPQGNTEAFF. This sequence joins TRBV6-5 and TRBJ1-1; possibly TRBD1 for D (5 bases). V was trimmed by 6 bases and J by 1 base, leaving 9 bases between them. The CDR3 is 13 residues long. Germline-derived CDR1 and CDR2 are MNHEY and SVGAGI.

This clone was detected only a few times. The V call is TRBV15, the J call TRBJ1-2, with 8 bases identical to TRBD1. The V gene end was trimmed by 3 bases and the J gene end by 5 bases; junction bases not matched to a gene: 11. Germline V CDR1 and CDR2: LNHNV, YYDKDF (reference sequence). The CDR3 is 16 residues long. The chain's CDR3 is CATSSLSQGADYGYTF. CDR3 nucleotides: TGTGCCACCAGCAGTCTTAGTCAGGGGGCGGATTATGGCTACACCTTC.

The chain links TRBV11-3 to TRBJ2-3; TRBD2 matches at 11 bases. V dropped 0 bases and J dropped 4; count of bases not matched to a gene: 3. Looked up from germline, CDR1 is SGHNT and CDR2 is YENEEA. This CDR3 contains 16 residues. CDR3 sequence reads: CASSLEGTSGSDTQYF. CDR3 sequence (DNA): TGTGCCAGCAGCTTAGAGGGGACTAGCGGCTCAGATACGCAGTATTTT.

In this sample, this clone turned up a few times. V and J are TRBV5-1 and TRBJ2-7, with 8 nucleotides matching TRBD1. Losses at the gene ends were 4 bases for V and 6 bases for J; bases not matched to a gene: 9. The CDR3 has 14 amino acids. Germline CDR1 reads SGHRS; CDR2 reads YFSETQ. The CDR3 DNA sequence: TGCGCCAGCAGCGGGACAGGTATGGTGGGCGAGCAGTACTTC. Protein product: CASSGTGMVGEQYF.

Comments on this clone: Other DNA sequences within the sample encode an identical CDR3. This chain links TRBV2 with TRBJ1-1; D ambiguous. CDR1 SNHLY and CDR2 FYNNEI come from the germline V gene. CDR3 length: 12 amino acids. Trimming left V 5 bases short and J 1 base short, with 5 bases between. CDR3 amino acids: CASSLGNTEAFF. CDR3 sequence (DNA): TGTGCCAGCAGTCTCGGGAACACTGAAGCTTTCTTT.